The rows below give T cell receptor beta chains drawn from one sample of a study of CD8 T cells in ankylosing spondylitis. TCRdb ran MiXCR on the 5' RACE reads and lists one entry per CDR3 protein. The sample includes more than 650,000 distinct CDR3 sequences, approximately 12% of them seen just once. The sample was blood, either unsorted or a sorted T cell fraction (not recorded which). These TCRs come from a male donor with ankylosing spondylitis. Each CDR3 is given with its conserved first and last residue.

V gene: TRBV29-1; J gene: TRBJ2-3; CDR3 protein: CSVEGAAGGLDTQYF
V gene: TRBV6-2/TRBV6-3; J gene: TRBJ1-5; CDR3 protein: CASSYLRTLVDQPQHF
V gene: TRBV6-1; J gene: TRBJ2-1; CDR3 protein: CASSDRTSHEQFF
V gene: TRBV20-1; J gene: TRBJ2-1; CDR3 protein: CSALRTSLVYSDEQFF
V gene: TRBV5-1; J gene: TRBJ2-1; CDR3 protein: CASSLFSHSETYNEQFF
V gene: TRBV20-1; J gene: TRBJ2-2; CDR3 protein: CSASRQGNTGELFF
V gene: TRBV11-2; J gene: TRBJ2-1; CDR3 protein: CASSGTLSYNEQFF
V gene: TRBV29-1; J gene: TRBJ1-1; CDR3 protein: CSVEVGAGRKAFF
V gene: TRBV20-1; J gene: TRBJ1-6; CDR3 protein: CSARTGVGSPLHF
V gene: TRBV12-3/TRBV12-4; J gene: TRBJ1-5; CDR3 protein: CASSRGSGGGQPQHF
V gene: TRBV20-1; J gene: TRBJ2-7; CDR3 protein: CSASFAGGYEQYF
V gene: TRBV20-1; J gene: TRBJ2-1; CDR3 protein: CSAASGGVYNEQFF
V gene: TRBV20-1; J gene: TRBJ2-1; CDR3 protein: CSAVYMSGGNEQFF
V gene: TRBV12-3/TRBV12-4; J gene: TRBJ2-1; CDR3 protein: CASSLSSGRPYSIF
V gene: TRBV30; J gene: TRBJ1-1; CDR3 protein: CAWSVWGRSTEAFF
V gene: TRBV6-2/TRBV6-3; J gene: TRBJ1-4; CDR3 protein: CASRTGRTQSFF
V gene: TRBV11-2; J gene: TRBJ2-5; CDR3 protein: CASSFQIGSGRARTETQYF
V gene: TRBV18; J gene: TRBJ2-5; CDR3 protein: CASSPGETQYF
V gene: TRBV10-3; J gene: TRBJ2-3; CDR3 protein: CAIKGSGGTDTQYF
V gene: TRBV6-5; J gene: TRBJ2-2; CDR3 protein: CASSYFRGLGSGELFF
V gene: TRBV20-1; J gene: TRBJ1-4; CDR3 protein: CSAREWAVINEKLFF
V gene: TRBV6-2/TRBV6-3; J gene: TRBJ2-1; CDR3 protein: CASSYLGLREQFF
V gene: TRBV27; J gene: TRBJ2-5; CDR3 protein: CASNPTFTPTSGSWKTQYF
V gene: TRBV4-3; J gene: TRBJ2-3; CDR3 protein: CASSQDPRSADTQYF
V gene: TRBV12-3/TRBV12-4; J gene: TRBJ1-4; CDR3 protein: CASSQRDELFF
V gene: TRBV21-1; J gene: TRBJ2-7; CDR3 protein: CATFPQGFHEQYF
V gene: TRBV10-3; J gene: TRBJ2-2; CDR3 protein: CAISVRTDFTNTGELFF
V gene: TRBV20-1; J gene: TRBJ1-4; CDR3 protein: CSASFGTPNEKLFF
V gene: TRBV10-3; J gene: TRBJ2-3; CDR3 protein: CAISDVTGYPDTQYF
V gene: TRBV15; J gene: TRBJ2-3; CDR3 protein: CATSRPGTDTQYF
V gene: TRBV10-3; J gene: TRBJ2-3; CDR3 protein: CAIKKDGREGDTQYF
V gene: TRBV12-3/TRBV12-4; J gene: TRBJ1-3; CDR3 protein: CASSLTGGSGNTIYF
V gene: TRBV9; J gene: TRBJ2-5; CDR3 protein: CASSVAPRLAGGQETQYF
V gene: TRBV12-3/TRBV12-4; J gene: TRBJ1-2; CDR3 protein: CASTHTRRFYGYTF
V gene: TRBV6-2/TRBV6-3; J gene: TRBJ1-1; CDR3 protein: CASNRGRTEAFF
V gene: TRBV6-1; J gene: TRBJ2-7; CDR3 protein: CASTPMSGISQQYF
V gene: TRBV4-2; J gene: TRBJ2-2; CDR3 protein: CASSTSENTGELFF
V gene: TRBV7-2; J gene: TRBJ2-7; CDR3 protein: CASSPVSGGYSYEQYF
V gene: TRBV25-1; J gene: TRBJ1-2; CDR3 protein: CASALGNYGYTF
V gene: TRBV28; J gene: TRBJ2-7; CDR3 protein: CASRGLGRMYEQYF
V gene: TRBV20-1; J gene: TRBJ1-4; CDR3 protein: CSAPRLTNEKLFF
V gene: TRBV5-1; J gene: TRBJ2-7; CDR3 protein: CASRPILAGGDEQYF
V gene: TRBV25-1; J gene: TRBJ2-1; CDR3 protein: CASSLAVFGNEQFF
V gene: TRBV20-1; J gene: TRBJ2-1; CDR3 protein: CSAPRGTNPLGEQFF
V gene: TRBV4-1; J gene: TRBJ2-2; CDR3 protein: CASSRSGNTGELFF
V gene: TRBV7-9; J gene: TRBJ2-3; CDR3 protein: CASSLGETSVRFRYF
V gene: TRBV7-9; J gene: TRBJ2-5; CDR3 protein: CASAGGSYQETQYF
V gene: TRBV25-1; J gene: TRBJ1-1; CDR3 protein: CASSELSPGAEAFF
V gene: TRBV7-9; J gene: TRBJ2-7; CDR3 protein: CASSFASHYEQYF
V gene: TRBV10-3; J gene: TRBJ2-1; CDR3 protein: CAIMGTSSFYNEQFF
V gene: TRBV12-3/TRBV12-4; J gene: TRBJ2-1; CDR3 protein: CASRPVEPYNEQFF
V gene: TRBV28; J gene: TRBJ2-3; CDR3 protein: CASSLRIGVRRSDTQYF
V gene: TRBV5-8; J gene: TRBJ2-5; CDR3 protein: CASSSPPETQYF
V gene: TRBV20-1; J gene: TRBJ2-5; CDR3 protein: CSARSGGRETQYF
V gene: TRBV5-1; J gene: TRBJ2-1; CDR3 protein: CASSFGLDNEQFF
V gene: TRBV18; J gene: TRBJ1-2; CDR3 protein: CASSAPGQGTYGYTF
V gene: TRBV10-3; J gene: TRBJ1-1; CDR3 protein: CAISETSPNLVNTEAFF
V gene: TRBV2; J gene: TRBJ1-2; CDR3 protein: CASSERRSNYGYTF
V gene: TRBV20-1; J gene: TRBJ2-3; CDR3 protein: CSASPPIYLTDTQYF
V gene: TRBV3-1; J gene: TRBJ2-1; CDR3 protein: CASGQTSDHEQFF